The T cell receptor (beta chain) described here comes from a study of OX40 agonist ivuxolimab in advanced cancers. Measured with immunoSEQ multiplex PCR; TCRdb has only the in-frame clones, and not every one. The sample consists of tens of thousands of clones, around 88% of them appearing once. The V gene lost 1 base and the J gene lost 7 bases, with 18 bases spanning the gap. The CDR3 covers 16 residues. Germline V gene lookup returns CDR1 MGHRA and CDR2 YSYEKL. The V call is TRBV4-1, the J call TRBJ2-3; D gene uncertain. The origin of this receptor is an adult with an advanced solid tumor such as melanoma, head and neck, liver or kidney cancer. The sequenced sample was CD4+ or CD8+ T cells sorted from blood, obtained in a trial of the OX40 agonist ivuxolimab. The CDR3 DNA is TGCGCCAGCAGCCAAGGGATCCCGCGGCTGAGTAATACGCAGTATTTT. Amino acid sequence: CASSQGIPRLSNTQYF.